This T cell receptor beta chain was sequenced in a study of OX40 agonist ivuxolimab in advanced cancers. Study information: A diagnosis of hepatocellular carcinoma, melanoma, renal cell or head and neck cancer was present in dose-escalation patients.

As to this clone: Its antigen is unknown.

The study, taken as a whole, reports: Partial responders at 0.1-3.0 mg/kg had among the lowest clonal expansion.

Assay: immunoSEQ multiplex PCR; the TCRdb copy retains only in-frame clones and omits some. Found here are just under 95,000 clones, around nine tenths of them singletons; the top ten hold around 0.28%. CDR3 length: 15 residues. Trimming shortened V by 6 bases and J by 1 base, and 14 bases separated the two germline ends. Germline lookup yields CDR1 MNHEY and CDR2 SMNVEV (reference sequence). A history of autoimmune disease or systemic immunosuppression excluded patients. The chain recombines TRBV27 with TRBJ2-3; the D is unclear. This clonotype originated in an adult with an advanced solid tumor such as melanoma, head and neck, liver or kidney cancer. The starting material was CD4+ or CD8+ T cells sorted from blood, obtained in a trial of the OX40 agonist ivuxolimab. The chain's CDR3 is CASRGLGTGTDTQYF. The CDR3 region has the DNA TGTGCCAGCAGGGGGTTAGGAACTGGCACAGATACGCAGTATTTT.